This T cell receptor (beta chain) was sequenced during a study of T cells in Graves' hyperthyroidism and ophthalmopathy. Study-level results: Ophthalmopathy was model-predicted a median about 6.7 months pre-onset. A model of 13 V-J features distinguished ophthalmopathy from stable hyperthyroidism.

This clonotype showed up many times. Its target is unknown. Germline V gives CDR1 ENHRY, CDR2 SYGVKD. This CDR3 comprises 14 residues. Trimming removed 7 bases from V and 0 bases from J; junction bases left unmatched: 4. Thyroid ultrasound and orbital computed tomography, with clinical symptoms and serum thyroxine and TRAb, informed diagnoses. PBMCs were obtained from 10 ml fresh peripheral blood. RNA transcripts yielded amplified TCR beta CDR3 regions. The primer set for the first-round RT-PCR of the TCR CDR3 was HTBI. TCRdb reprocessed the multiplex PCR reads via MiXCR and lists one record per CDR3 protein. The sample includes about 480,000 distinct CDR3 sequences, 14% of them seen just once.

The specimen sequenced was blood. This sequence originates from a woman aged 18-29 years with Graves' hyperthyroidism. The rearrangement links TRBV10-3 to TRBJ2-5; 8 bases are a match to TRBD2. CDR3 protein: CAIKGSGDQETQYF. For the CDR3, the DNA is TGTGCCATCAAAGGTAGCGGGGACCAAGAGACCCAGTACTTC.